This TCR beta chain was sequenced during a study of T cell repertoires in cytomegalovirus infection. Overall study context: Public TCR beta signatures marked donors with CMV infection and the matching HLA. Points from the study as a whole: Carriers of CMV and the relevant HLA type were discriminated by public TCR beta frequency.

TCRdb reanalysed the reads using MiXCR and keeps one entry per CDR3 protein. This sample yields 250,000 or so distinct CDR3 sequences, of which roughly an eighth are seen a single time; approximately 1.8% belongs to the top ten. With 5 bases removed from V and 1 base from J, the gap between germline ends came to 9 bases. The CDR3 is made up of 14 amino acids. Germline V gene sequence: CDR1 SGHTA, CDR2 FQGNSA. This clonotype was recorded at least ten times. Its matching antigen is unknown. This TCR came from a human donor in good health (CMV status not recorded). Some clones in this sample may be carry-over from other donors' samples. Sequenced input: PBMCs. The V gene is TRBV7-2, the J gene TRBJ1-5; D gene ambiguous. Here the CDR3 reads CASSPTSSNQPQHF. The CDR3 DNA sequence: TGTGCCAGCAGCCCAACATCCAGCAATCAGCCCCAGCATTTT.